This T cell receptor beta chain was documented in a study of blood T cell repertoires in COVID-19. Trimming at V came to 7 bases and at J to 6 bases, leaving 8 bases not matched to a gene. The CDR3 is made up of 15 amino acids. CDR1 is MNHNY, CDR2 SVGAGI, per germline (reference sequence). In Seattle, patients joined the study during active infection and were tracked longitudinally. Per the original data handling: Nucleated cell counts were estimated from reference gene primer amplification. The method was immunoSEQ multiplex PCR; TCRdb's version includes in-frame clones alone and lacks a portion of them. Clonal size and the V and J genes are those of that table, whereas D and trimming came from the DNA. The table records tens of thousands of clones, 75% to 95% of them present only once.

The receptor comes from a man aged 35-49 years with COVID-19, enrolled during active disease. The material sequenced was peripheral blood. The chain couples TRBV6-6 to TRBJ2-2; 10 positions match TRBD1. CDR3 sequence: CASIPTGGVSGELFF. For the CDR3, the DNA is TGTGCCAGCATTCCGACAGGGGGCGTCTCCGGGGAGCTGTTTTTT.